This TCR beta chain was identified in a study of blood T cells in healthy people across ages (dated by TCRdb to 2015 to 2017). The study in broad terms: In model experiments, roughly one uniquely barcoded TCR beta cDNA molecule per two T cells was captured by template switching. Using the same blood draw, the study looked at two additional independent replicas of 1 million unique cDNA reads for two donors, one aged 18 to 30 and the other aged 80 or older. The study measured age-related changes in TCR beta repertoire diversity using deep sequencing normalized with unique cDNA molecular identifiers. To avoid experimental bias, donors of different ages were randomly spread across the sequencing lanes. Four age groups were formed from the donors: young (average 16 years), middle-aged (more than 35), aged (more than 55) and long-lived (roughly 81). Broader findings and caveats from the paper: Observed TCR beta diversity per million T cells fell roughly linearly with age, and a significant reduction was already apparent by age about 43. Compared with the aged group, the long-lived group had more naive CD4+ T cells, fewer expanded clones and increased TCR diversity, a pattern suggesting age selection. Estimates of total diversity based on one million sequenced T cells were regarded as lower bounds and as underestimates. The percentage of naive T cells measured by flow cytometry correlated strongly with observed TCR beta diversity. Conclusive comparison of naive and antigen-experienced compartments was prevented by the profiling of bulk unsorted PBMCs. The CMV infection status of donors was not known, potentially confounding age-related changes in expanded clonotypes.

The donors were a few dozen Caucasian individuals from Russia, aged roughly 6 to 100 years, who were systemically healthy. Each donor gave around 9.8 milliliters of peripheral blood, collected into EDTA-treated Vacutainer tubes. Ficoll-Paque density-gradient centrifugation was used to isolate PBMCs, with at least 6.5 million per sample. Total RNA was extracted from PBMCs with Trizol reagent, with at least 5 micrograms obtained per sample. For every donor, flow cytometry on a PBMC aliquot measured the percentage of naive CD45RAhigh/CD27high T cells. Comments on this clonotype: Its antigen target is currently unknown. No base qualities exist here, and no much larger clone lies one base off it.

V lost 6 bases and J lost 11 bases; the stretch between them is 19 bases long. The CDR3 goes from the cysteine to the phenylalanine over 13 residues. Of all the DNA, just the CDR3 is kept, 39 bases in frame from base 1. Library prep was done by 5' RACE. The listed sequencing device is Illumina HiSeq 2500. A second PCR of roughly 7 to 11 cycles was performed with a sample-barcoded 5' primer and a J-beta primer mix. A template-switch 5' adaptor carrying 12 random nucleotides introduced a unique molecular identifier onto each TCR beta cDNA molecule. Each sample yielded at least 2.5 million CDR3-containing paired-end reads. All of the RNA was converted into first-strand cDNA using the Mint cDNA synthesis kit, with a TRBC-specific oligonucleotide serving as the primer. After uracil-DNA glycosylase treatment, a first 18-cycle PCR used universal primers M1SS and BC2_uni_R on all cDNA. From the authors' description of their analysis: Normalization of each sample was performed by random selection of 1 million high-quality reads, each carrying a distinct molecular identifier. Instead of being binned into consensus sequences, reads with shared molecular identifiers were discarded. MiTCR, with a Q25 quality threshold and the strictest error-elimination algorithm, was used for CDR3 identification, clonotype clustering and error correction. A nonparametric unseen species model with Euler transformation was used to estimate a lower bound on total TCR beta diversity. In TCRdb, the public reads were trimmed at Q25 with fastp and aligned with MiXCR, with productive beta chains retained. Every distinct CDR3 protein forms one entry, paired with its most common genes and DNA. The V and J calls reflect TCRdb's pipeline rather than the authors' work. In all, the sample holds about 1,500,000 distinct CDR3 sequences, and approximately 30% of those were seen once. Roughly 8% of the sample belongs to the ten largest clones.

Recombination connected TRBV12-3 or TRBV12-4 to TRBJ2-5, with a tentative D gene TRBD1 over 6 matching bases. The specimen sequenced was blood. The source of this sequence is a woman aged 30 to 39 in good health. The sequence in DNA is TGTGCCAGCAGGACGGACGGGGACAATGAGCAGTACTTC. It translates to CASRTDGDNEQYF.